This T cell receptor beta chain originates from a study of a mutant IDH1 vaccine in newly diagnosed glioma. Study in general: Treated patients comprised 62.5% males and around 40% females, mean age 40.4 years. Patients' prior therapy spanned radiotherapy, temozolomide, or both; most underwent both.

This sample's time point: week 35, safety follow-up. In every dose of vaccine, 300 ug of mutant IDH1 20-mer peptide was given alongside topical imiquimod. Overall study findings and caveats: More than 80% of patients showed vaccine-induced immune responses across multiple MHC alleles.

In its sample, this clone was seen a few times. Its specificity is unknown. Per germline, CDR1 ENHRY and CDR2 SYGVKD. V shed 10 bases and J 6 bases; nucleotides not matched to a gene: 11. The CDR3 covers 13 residues. Only in-frame clones appear in the TCRdb table, and some are missing; sequencing was by immunoSEQ multiplex PCR. The sample records about 64,000 clones, roughly 74% being singletons. This receptor was taken from a man aged 50 to 59 with glioma. Sequenced material: PBMCs, taken from a glioma patient whose treatment included an IDH1 peptide vaccine. J is TRBJ1-1 and V is TRBV10-3, with 7 bases fitting TRBD1. The CDR3 bases are TGTGCCACCCTAGACAGGGCGGGCTCTGAAGCTTTCTTT. Amino acid sequence: CATLDRAGSEAFF.